This T cell receptor beta chain was captured in a study of CD8+ T cells in alopecia areata. RNA, once extracted, was reverse transcribed into cDNA for use as the sequencing template. Method: immunoSEQ multiplex PCR; TCRdb's copy keeps in-frame clones and lacks some. This table has about 130,000 clones, 58% appearing once. General study results and limits: Among patients, TCR sharing was less clear than in mice, a difference possibly due in part to HLA diversity in the patient population. Clonality was higher in lesional than normal scalp, especially in alopecia totalis/universalis.

With respect to this clone: The antigen is not known.

The receptor's source is a human donor with alopecia areata. The source material was CD4+ T cells sorted from blood, sampled at week 0.

The CDR3 sequence: CATSRGGDYGYTF. CDR3 in DNA: TGTGCCACCAGCCGCGGGGGGGACTATGGCTACACCTTC. V gene TRBV15 combines with J gene TRBJ1-2, with D possibly TRBD1 on 5 matching bases. The V gene lost 5 bases and the J gene lost 3 bases, with 10 bases spanning the gap. The V gene's germline CDR1 is LNHNV and CDR2 YYDKDF (reference sequence). CDR3 length equals 13 residues. Complete variable domain (other parts from reference TRBV15 and TRBJ1-2): DAMVIQNPRYQVTQFGKPVTLSCSQTLNHNVMYWYQQKSSQAPKLLFHYYDKDFNNEADTPDNFQSRRPNTSFCFLDIRSPGLGDTAMYLCATSRGGDYGYTFGSGTRLTVV.